This is a list of T cell receptor beta chains from one sample in a study of OX40 agonist ivuxolimab in advanced cancers. Only in-frame clones appear in the TCRdb table, and some are missing; sequencing was by immunoSEQ multiplex PCR. Among tens of thousands of clones listed, roughly 84% were seen once. The material sequenced was CD4+ or CD8+ T cells sorted from blood, taken in a trial of the OX40 agonist ivuxolimab. Receptors were obtained from an adult with an advanced solid tumor such as melanoma, head and neck, liver or kidney cancer. The CDR3 runs from the conserved cysteine through the conserved F or W. A D gene is named only where the DNA matches it firmly. Not all rows give a size; the values are once, few, many and, for expanded clones, a class.

>TRBD2|13|TRBJ2-7|TRBV11-2|.
CASSLGLANEQYF
TGTGCCAGCAGCCTAGGACTAGCGAACGAGCAGTACTTC
>TRBD2|14|TRBJ2-3|TRBV7-3|.
CASSVAGGPDTQYF
TGTGCCAGCAGCGTAGCGGGGGGGCCAGATACGCAGTATTTT
>.|12|TRBJ2-2|TRBV2|.
CASTSDTGELFF
TGTGCCAGCACCTCAGACACCGGGGAGCTGTTTTTT
>TRBD1|15|TRBJ2-7|TRBV11-3|few
CASSSPGTGGYEQYF
TGTGCCAGCAGCTCCCCCGGGACAGGGGGCTACGAGCAGTACTTC
>.|15|TRBJ2-7|TRBV7-2|once
CASSLDPGAVYEQYF
TGTGCCAGCAGCTTAGATCCGGGGGCGGTTTACGAGCAGTACTTC
>TRBD1|16|TRBJ2-7|TRBV12-5|.
CASGLPRQGRSYEQYF
TGTGCTAGTGGTTTGCCCCGACAGGGTAGATCCTACGAGCAGTACTTC
>.|13|TRBJ2-3|TRBV19|.
CASSIGPLRAQYF
TGTGCCAGTAGTATCGGGCCTCTTCGTGCGCAGTATTTT
>TRBD2|17|TRBJ2-5|TRBV14|.
CASSPQAGTRIQETQYF
TGTGCCAGCAGCCCTCAGGCCGGGACTAGAATCCAAGAGACCCAGTACTTC
>TRBD2|13|TRBJ2-3|TRBV7-2|once
CASSLELAGSQYF
TGTGCCAGCAGCTTAGAACTAGCGGGGTCTCAGTATTTT
>.|15|TRBJ2-2|TRBV5-1|.
CATNHGGTSSGELFF
TGCGCCACTAACCATGGGGGTACCAGTTCCGGGGAGCTGTTTTTT
>.|15|TRBJ2-2|TRBV5-1|.
CASSWRSGTTGELFF
TGCGCCAGCAGCTGGAGATCCGGGACTACCGGGGAGCTGTTTTTT
>.|15|TRBJ2-3|TRBV7-8|.
CASSFFRGGTDTQYF
TGTGCCAGCAGCTTCTTCCGAGGCGGCACAGATACGCAGTATTTT
>TRBD2|12|TRBJ2-1|TRBV7-2|few
CASSRLAGEVFF
TGTGCCAGCAGCCGACTAGCGGGAGAGGTGTTCTTC
>.|17|TRBJ1-3|TRBV11-2|.
CASSLGPGRFSGNTIYF
TGTGCCAGCAGCTTAGGGCCGGGACGGTTCTCTGGAAACACCATATATTTT
>TRBD2|17|TRBJ2-1|TRBV19|.
CASSPRTSGSFYNEQFF
TGTGCCAGTAGTCCTCGGACTAGCGGGAGTTTCTACAATGAGCAGTTCTTC
>.|13|TRBJ1-1|TRBV6-6|few
CASSQSTNTEAFF
TGTGCCAGCAGTCAGAGCACGAACACTGAAGCTTTCTTT
>TRBD2|15|TRBJ2-5|TRBV5-1|.
CASSSLTSGVETQYF
TGCGCCAGCAGCTCCTTGACTAGCGGGGTTGAGACCCAGTACTTC
>TRBD1|14|TRBJ2-5|TRBV6-1|.
CASSEGTGEETQYF
TGTGCCAGCAGTGAAGGGACAGGGGAGGAGACCCAGTACTTC
>.|16|TRBJ2-2|TRBV4-2|.
CASSQETRGDTGELFF
TGTGCCAGCAGCCAAGAGACCAGGGGGGACACCGGGGAGCTGTTTTTT
>.|13|TRBJ1-1|TRBV5-1|few
CASTRAMNTEAFF
TGCGCCAGCACGCGTGCCATGAACACTGAAGCTTTCTTT
>TRBD1|16|TRBJ2-7|TRBV19|.
CASSPYGQAKSYEQYF
TGTGCCAGTAGTCCTTACGGACAGGCAAAATCCTACGAGCAGTACTTC
>.|18|TRBJ2-3|TRBV19|.
CASSILVWAVPSTDTQYF
TGTGCCAGTAGTATCCTCGTCTGGGCAGTCCCTAGCACAGATACGCAGTATTTT
>TRBD2|15|TRBJ2-7|TRBV27|few
CASSLPAGPTYEQYF
TGTGCCAGCAGTTTACCAGCGGGACCTACCTACGAGCAGTACTTC
>.|14|TRBJ1-5|TRBV6-5|.
CASSRLPGDQPQHF
TGTGCCAGCAGCCGCCTGCCGGGCGATCAGCCCCAGCATTTT
>.|12|TRBJ1-5|TRBV7-9|.
CASSSDRLSQHF
TGTGCCAGCAGCTCTGACAGGCTGTCCCAGCATTTT
>TRBD1|15|TRBJ2-5|TRBV5-1|.
CASSSPGQGKETQYF
TGCGCCAGCAGCTCCCCGGGACAGGGGAAAGAGACCCAGTACTTC
>.|15|TRBJ2-7|TRBV29-1|.
CSVEGVEGHPYEQYF
TGCAGCGTTGAAGGGGTGGAGGGGCATCCTTACGAGCAGTACTTC
>.|14|TRBJ2-5|TRBV7-8|once
CACSLEAGLETQYF
TGTGCTTGCAGCTTAGAGGCGGGTCTAGAGACCCAGTACTTC
>.|15|TRBJ1-6|TRBV19|few
CASSPRGPGNSPLHF
TGTGCCAGTAGTCCGCGAGGGCCAGGGAATTCACCCCTCCACTTT
>.|14|TRBJ2-1|TRBV11-3|.
CASSYHTLADEQFF
TGTGCCAGCAGCTACCATACCTTAGCAGATGAGCAGTTCTTC
>.|12|TRBJ2-5|TRBV7-8|once
CASSLVAGEQYF
TGTGCCAGCAGCTTAGTGGCAGGGGAGCAGTACTTC
>.|14|TRBJ2-7|TRBV30|.
CACRLSGSSYEQYF
TGTGCCTGCCGACTGAGCGGGTCCTCCTACGAGCAGTACTTC
>.|14|TRBJ1-1|TRBV7-2|.
CASSFPRGGTEAFF
TGTGCCAGCAGCTTCCCGAGGGGCGGCACTGAAGCTTTCTTT
>.|13|TRBJ1-1|TRBV27|.
CASSSNMNTEAFF
TGTGCCAGCAGTTCGAATATGAACACTGAAGCTTTCTTT
>TRBD1|17|TRBJ1-3|TRBV18|.
CASSTDGQVDSGNTIYF
TGTGCCAGCTCCACAGACGGACAGGTTGACTCTGGAAACACCATATATTTT
>.|16|TRBJ1-4|TRBV30|.
CAWSVDGPATNEKLFF
TGTGCCTGGAGTGTGGACGGGCCTGCAACTAATGAAAAACTGTTTTTT
>TRBD1|16|TRBJ2-2|TRBV19|once
CASSVYRGRVTGELFF
TGTGCCAGTAGCGTCTACAGGGGGCGGGTGACCGGGGAGCTGTTTTTT
>.|13|TRBJ1-2|TRBV2|once
CASSEFKDHGYTF
TGTGCCAGCAGTGAGTTCAAGGACCATGGCTACACCTTC
>.|16|TRBJ2-7|TRBV18|once
CASSPPWGEDSYEQYF
TGTGCCAGCTCACCGCCGTGGGGGGAAGACTCCTACGAGCAGTACTTC
>.|13|TRBJ2-3|TRBV19|.
CASSIGGTDTQYF
TGTGCCAGTAGTATCGGGGGCACAGATACGCAGTATTTT
>TRBD1|12|TRBJ1-1|TRBV7-9|few
CASRKGGATAFF
TGTGCCAGCAGGAAAGGGGGCGCGACAGCTTTCTTT
>.|14|TRBJ2-3|TRBV4-1|.
CASSAEGPGDTQYF
TGCGCCAGCAGCGCGGAGGGGCCGGGAGATACGCAGTATTTT
>.|20|TRBJ1-1|TRBV1|.
CTSSQDKRGQGCSTHTEAFF
TGCACCAGCAGCCAAGATAAAAGGGGACAGGGGTGCTCGACGCACACTGAAGCTTTCTTT
>.|14|TRBJ2-1|TRBV5-6|.
CASRSPGGSNEQFF
TGTGCCAGCAGATCCCCTGGGGGGTCCAATGAGCAGTTCTTC
>TRBD1|13|TRBJ1-1|TRBV6-5|.
CASSYPGTGEAFF
TGTGCCAGCAGTTACCCCGGGACAGGGGAAGCTTTCTTT
>.|13|TRBJ1-2|TRBV11-3|.
CASSLQGRYGYTF
TGTGCCAGCAGCTTACAGGGACGATATGGCTACACCTTC
>.|15|TRBJ1-2|TRBV6-1|few
CASSISGTSDYGYTF
TGTGCCAGCAGTATCTCTGGGACCTCAGACTATGGCTACACCTTC
>TRBD1|14|TRBJ2-5|TRBV10-2|.
CASKGTGAGETQYF
TGCGCCAGCAAAGGGACAGGGGCAGGAGAGACCCAGTACTTC
>TRBD1|16|TRBJ1-4|TRBV10-3|.
CAISLGPTGGNEKLFF
TGTGCCATCAGCCTGGGTCCGACAGGGGGTAATGAAAAACTGTTTTTT
>.|15|TRBJ2-6|TRBV6-1|.
CASSATSSGANVLTF
TGTGCCAGCAGTGCTACTAGCTCTGGGGCCAACGTCCTGACTTTC
>.|15|TRBJ1-6|TRBV19|once
CASSGVGSYNSPLHF
TGTGCCAGTTCAGGGGTCGGCTCCTATAATTCACCCCTCCACTTT
>TRBD1|14|TRBJ2-7|TRBV25-1|.
CASSETGASYEQYF
TGTGCCAGCAGCGAAACAGGGGCGAGCTACGAGCAGTACTTC
>.|12|TRBJ2-3|TRBV5-1|.
CASSADWGMEYF
TGCGCCAGCAGCGCCGACTGGGGGATGGAGTATTTT
>.|11|TRBJ1-5|TRBV27|.
CASSSGSAQHF
TGTGCCAGCAGTTCAGGATCAGCCCAGCATTTT
>TRBD2|16|TRBJ2-2|TRBV7-3|.
CASSPTSGGAGGELFF
TGTGCCAGCAGCCCAACTAGCGGGGGGGCTGGCGGGGAGCTGTTTTTT
>TRBD2|18|TRBJ2-1|TRBV7-6|.
CASSLVSGGASSYNEQFF
TGTGCCAGCAGCTTAGTTAGCGGGGGGGCCTCGTCCTACAATGAGCAGTTCTTC
>.|12|TRBJ2-7|TRBV5-5|.
CASSLGVYEQYF
TGTGCCAGCAGCTTGGGCGTTTACGAGCAGTACTTC
>TRBD2|15|TRBJ2-3|TRBV6-5|.
CASSGLAGGTDTQYF
TGTGCCAGCAGTGGGCTAGCGGGGGGCACAGATACGCAGTATTTT